These 23 T cell receptor beta chains came from one sample sequenced in a study of CD8+ T cells in alopecia areata. Extraction and reverse transcription of RNA yielded cDNA as the sequencing template. Produced via immunoSEQ multiplex PCR; TCRdb's table is partial and in-frame only. The repertoire holds around 60,000 clones, roughly 46% seen once, with about a fifth in the top ten. Treatment meaning: oral pan-JAK inhibitor, 5-10 mg twice daily. The sequenced sample was CD8+ T cells sorted from blood, obtained at approximately week 37, from a patient treated with tofacitinib. The receptors shown here come from a human donor with alopecia areata.

J is TRBJ2-1 and V is TRBV29-1, with a tentative D call TRBD1 (5 bases). Per germline, CDR1 SQVTM and CDR2 ANQGSEA. The ends were cut back, 2 bases at V and 4 bases at J, with 12 bases in the middle. The CDR3 totals 14 residues. The CDR3 reads CSVERVGQYNEQFF. Here the CDR3 DNA reads TGCAGCGTTGAACGGGTGGGGCAGTACAATGAGCAGTTCTTC.

There are a few counts of this clone. The rearrangement links TRBV30 to TRBJ1-2, with 7 bases lining up with TRBD1. Germline V gives CDR1 GTSNPN, CDR2 SVGIG (reference sequence). The CDR3 is 15 residues long. The junction had 13 bases not matched to a gene; V was cut back by 3 bases and J by 6 bases. The CDR3 nucleotides read TGTGCCTGGAGACTATACGCGACAGGGATCGATGGCTACACCTTC. This codes for CAWRLYATGIDGYTF. The whole variable domain, remainder taken from reference TRBV30 and TRBJ1-2, is SQTIHQWPATLVQPVGSPLSLECTVEGTSNPNLYWYRQAAGRGLQLLFYSVGIGQISSEVPQNLSASRPQDRQFILSSKKLLLSDSGFYLCAWRLYATGIDGYTFGSGTRLTVV.

The sample holds a few counts of this clone. This chain links TRBV19 with TRBJ1-1; D gene uncertain. V dropped 9 bases and J dropped 1 base, with 9 bases sitting between them. Germline loops: CDR1 LNHDA, CDR2 SQIVND (reference sequence). CDR3 length: 12 amino acids. CDR3 amino acids: CASISRNTEAFF. The CDR3 DNA reads as TGTGCCAGCATAAGTCGGAACACTGAAGCTTTCTTT.

This chain joins TRBV7-9 and TRBJ2-7; TRBD1 might be the D (6 bases). Per germline, CDR1 SEHNR and CDR2 FQNEAQ (reference sequence). The CDR3 consists of 13 residues. With 5 bases removed from V and 3 bases from J, the gap between germline ends came to 11 bases. The CDR3 loop is CASSPGQLYEQYF. The CDR3 coding sequence is TGTGCCAGCAGCCCGGGACAACTCTACGAGCAGTACTTC.

J is TRBJ1-1 and V is TRBV10-3; D not resolved. The CDR3 extends over 15 amino acids. Trimming cost V 5 bases and J 1 base, with 14 bases left between them. Germline V lookup: CDR1 ENHRY, CDR2 SYGVKD. Here the CDR3 reads CAISPGRSGNTEAFF. As DNA, the CDR3 is TGTGCCATCAGTCCCGGGAGATCGGGGAACACTGAAGCTTTCTTT.

The rearrangement uses TRBV6-5 and TRBJ2-7, with 10 bases lining up with TRBD2. From germline, CDR1 is MNHEY and CDR2 SVGAGI. This CDR3 is 15 amino acids long. V dropped 0 bases and J dropped 7; count of bases not matched to a gene: 6. CDR3 DNA: TGTGCCAGCAGTTACTCGCCTAGCGGGAGAGTGGAGCAGTACTTC. Encoded protein: CASSYSPSGRVEQYF.

V and J are TRBV2 and TRBJ1-1, with 7 bases fitting TRBD1. The J segment lost 1 base and the V segment lost 6 bases, leaving 5 bases of the junction unmatched. Looked up from germline, CDR1 is SNHLY and CDR2 is FYNNEI. The CDR3 is made up of 14 amino acids. CDR3 sequence: CASSVNRGNTEAFF. CDR3 in DNA: TGTGCCAGCAGCGTTAACAGGGGGAACACTGAAGCTTTCTTT. Full variable domain (remainder filled in from reference TRBV2 and TRBJ1-1): EPEVTQTPSHQVTQMGQEVILRCVPISNHLYFYWYRQILGQKVEFLVSFYNNEISEKSEIFDDQFSVERPDGSNFTLKIRSTKLEDSAMYFCASSVNRGNTEAFFGQGTRLTVV.

The rearrangement uses TRBV5-1 and TRBJ2-5; 10 nucleotides match TRBD2. The CDR3 sequence is 15 residues long. Germline-derived CDR1 and CDR2 are SGHRS and YFSETQ. The V and J ends lost 2 bases and 5 bases, in that order; junction bases with no gene match: 6. The CDR3 DNA sequence: TGCGCCAGCAGCTTATCCCTAGCGGGGGTGGAGACCCAGTACTTC. It encodes CASSLSLAGVETQYF.

This chain links TRBV5-6 with TRBJ1-1; D gene ambiguous. The length of the CDR3 is 13 residues. Germline assignment: CDR1 SGHDT and CDR2 YYEEEE. V was clipped by 2 bases and J by 4 bases, with 9 bases between them. CDR3 in amino acids: CASSLGGSTEAFF. CDR3 bases: TGTGCCAGCAGCTTAGGAGGGAGCACTGAAGCTTTCTTT.

CDR3 loop: CSVEGESSGRKADTQYF. The CDR3 nucleotides are TGCAGCGTTGAAGGGGAGTCAAGCGGGAGAAAGGCAGATACGCAGTATTTT. The V call is TRBV29-1, the J call TRBJ2-3, with 8 bases that match TRBD2. CDR1 and CDR2 from the germline V gene are SQVTM and ANQGSEA. V was clipped by 1 base and J by 4 bases; unmatched bases: 13. CDR3 length equals 17 residues.

This clone has more than one count but fewer than ten. The same CDR3 is also encoded by other DNA sequences in this sample. The gene calls are TRBV30 and TRBJ1-1, with D possibly TRBD1 on 6 matching bases. The ends were cut back, 5 bases at V and 3 bases at J, with 13 bases in the middle. The CDR3 loop spans 13 amino acids. Looked up from germline, CDR1 is GTSNPN and CDR2 is SVGIG (reference sequence). Here the CDR3 DNA reads TGTGCCTGGTCAGGGCAGGGGTACACTGAAGCTTTCTTT. Translated: CAWSGQGYTEAFF. The full variable domain, in which reference TRBV30 and TRBJ1-1 provide the parts outside the CDR3, is SQTIHQWPATLVQPVGSPLSLECTVEGTSNPNLYWYRQAAGRGLQLLFYSVGIGQISSEVPQNLSASRPQDRQFILSSKKLLLSDSGFYLCAWSGQGYTEAFFGQGTRLTVV.

In this sample, this clone turned up a few times. The chain is built from TRBV7-2 and TRBJ1-5; D is uncertain. This CDR3 spans 16 amino acids. The V and J ends lost 5 bases and 5 bases respectively, with 19 bases between them. CDR1 and CDR2 (germline): SGHTA, FQGNSA. The CDR3 nucleotides are TGTGCCAGCAGCCCGTATAGACGGCCCATCGATCAGCCCCAGCATTTT. This translates into CASSPYRRPIDQPQHF.

The chain uses TRBV27 and TRBJ2-3; D is possibly TRBD1 (6 bases). CDR3 length equals 13 residues. Germline CDR1 is MNHEY and CDR2 is SMNVEV (reference sequence). With 7 bases removed from V and 4 bases from J, the gap between germline ends came to 12 bases. The CDR3 nucleotides read TGTGCCAGCACCCCCAGGGGCGCAGATACGCAGTATTTT. The encoded protein is CASTPRGADTQYF.

V and J are TRBV4-1 and TRBJ2-7, with 8 bases fitting TRBD2. Per the germline V gene, CDR1 is MGHRA and CDR2 is YSYEKL. CDR3 length equals 15 residues. After removal of 3 bases from V and 2 bases from J, the junction contained 6 bases not matched to a gene. CDR3 coding DNA: TGCGCCAGCAGCCAGGGCCAAGCGGGAGCCTACGAGCAGTACTTC. It yields the protein CASSQGQAGAYEQYF.

This clone has more than one count but fewer than ten. The V call is TRBV29-1, the J call TRBJ1-2; D gene uncertain. The CDR3 runs to 11 residues. Germline V lookup: CDR1 SQVTM, CDR2 ANQGSEA. The V end was cut by 7 bases, the J end by 2 bases, with 8 bases between. The CDR3 coding sequence is TGCAGCGCTGGTGGAAACTATGGCTACACCTTC. This gives the protein CSAGGNYGYTF.

In this sample, this clone turned up a few times. The chain carries TRBV28 and TRBJ1-2, with TRBD1 as a possible D gene (5 bases). The V end lost 5 bases, the J end lost 4 bases, and 14 bases lay between the germline ends. Germline V lookup: CDR1 MDHEN, CDR2 SYDVKM. The CDR3 covers 14 residues. The CDR3 region is CASSLLGRSYGYTF. DNA for the CDR3: TGTGCCAGCAGTCTGCTGGGACGCAGCTATGGCTACACCTTC.

In this sample, this clone turned up a few times. The chain is built from TRBV29-1 and TRBJ2-3; D is ambiguous. Trimming pared 6 bases from V and 2 bases from J, leaving 9 bases between. The CDR3 consists of 12 residues. Per the germline V gene, CDR1 is SQVTM and CDR2 is ANQGSEA. DNA for the CDR3: TGCAGCGTCGAACACATCACAGATACGCAGTATTTT. It translates to CSVEHITDTQYF.

The chain links TRBV30 to TRBJ2-1; 9 bases fit TRBD2. Looked up from germline, CDR1 is GTSNPN and CDR2 is SVGIG (reference sequence). Trimming at V came to 4 bases and at J to 7 bases, leaving 5 bases not matched to a gene. There are 13 residues in the CDR3. The DNA of the CDR3 is TGTGCCTGGACGGCGGGAGGGCCAAATGAGCAGTTCTTC. Protein: CAWTAGGPNEQFF.

V usage is TRBV7-9 and J usage is TRBJ2-5; TRBD2 might be the D (6 bases). The V end lost 5 bases, the J end lost 5 bases, and 12 bases lay between the germline ends. This CDR3 is built from 13 residues. Per the germline V gene, CDR1 is SEHNR and CDR2 is FQNEAQ (reference sequence). The CDR3 region is CASSPTLAETQYF. The CDR3 DNA sequence: TGTGCCAGCAGCCCCACGCTAGCGGAGACCCAGTACTTC. The full variable domain, rest sourced from reference TRBV7-9 and TRBJ2-5, is DTGVSQNPRHKITKRGQNVTFRCDPISEHNRLYWYRQTLGQGPEFLTYFQNEAQLEKSRLLSDRFSAERPKGSFSTLEIQRTEQGDSAMYLCASSPTLAETQYFGPGTRLLVL.

The genes are TRBV7-2 and TRBJ2-7; 10 bases match TRBD2. Germline V lookup: CDR1 SGHTA, CDR2 FQGNSA. This CDR3 region has 16 residues. V gave up 5 bases and J gave up 3 bases; unmatched junction bases: 10. The CDR3 loop reads CASSGTPAGGNYEQYF. CDR3 nucleotide sequence: TGTGCCAGCAGCGGAACCCCAGCGGGGGGGAACTACGAGCAGTACTTC.

This chain joins TRBV16 and TRBJ2-7; D perhaps matches TRBD2 (5 bases). The germline V gene has CDR1 KGHSY and CDR2 FQNENV. The V end lost 0 bases, the J end lost 5 bases, and 8 bases lay between the germline ends. The CDR3 loop spans 13 amino acids. The CDR3, as DNA: TGTGCCAGCAGCCAATCTCTAGCCCACGAGCAGTACTTC. Its translation is CASSQSLAHEQYF. Looking up the rest from reference TRBV16 and TRBJ2-7 gives the full variable domain: GEEVAQTPKHLVRGEGQKAKLYCAPIKGHSYVFWYQQVLKNEFKFLISFQNENVFDETGMPKERFSAKCLPNSPCSLEIQATKLEDSAVYFCASSQSLAHEQYFGPGTRLTVT.

The rearrangement uses TRBV7-3 and TRBJ2-1; D gene ambiguous. Germline values: CDR1 SGHTA, CDR2 FQGTGA. The CDR3 is 12 residues long. Trimming removed 1 base from V and 6 bases from J, with 4 bases in between. This chain's CDR3 is CASSLIPNEQFF. The CDR3 bases are TGTGCCAGCAGCTTAATCCCCAATGAGCAGTTCTTC.

This chain links TRBV27 with TRBJ2-7, with unresolved D. V lost 5 bases and J 6 bases, leaving 8 bases between the germline ends. CDR1 MNHEY and CDR2 SMNVEV come from the germline V gene (reference sequence). This CDR3 spans 11 amino acids. The CDR3 DNA reads TGTGCCAGCAGTGCGAACGGCGAGCAGTACTTC. Amino acids: CASSANGEQYF.